This TCR beta chain was recorded in a study of blood T cell repertoires in COVID-19. Clinical history as reported by participants underpinned cohort assignment. Each recovered donor of Cohort 3 presented with two negative PCRs, clearance, or symptom resolution. Trimming shortened V by 1 base and J by 10 bases, and 13 bases separated the two germline ends. CDR1 is SGHDN and CDR2 is FVKESK in the germline V gene. CDR3 length: 13 amino acids. The data were produced by immunoSEQ multiplex PCR, yet TCRdb's version contains in-frame clones alone and is incomplete. This table has 290,000 or so clones, 80% to 95% appearing once.

Sequenced sample: PBMCs or T cells enriched from blood (not recorded which). The TCR originated in a woman between 25 and 40 years old who had recovered from COVID-19. J is TRBJ1-1 and V is TRBV14; perhaps TRBD1 as D (5 bases). Here the CDR3 DNA reads TGTGCCAGCAGCCAAGGGGGCGCGGGAGGAGCTTTCTTT. This translates into CASSQGGAGGAFF.